This T cell receptor beta chain derives from a study of blood T cell repertoires in COVID-19. The wider study: The United States, Italy and Spain were the sources of the acute and convalescent COVID-19 samples. T cells, B-cell-depleted T cells, or PBMCs supplied cDNA or gDNA.

As originally analysed: Amplification from reference gene primers served as the basis for estimated nucleated cell counts. Sequencing was performed with immunoSEQ multiplex PCR; in TCRdb, only in-frame clones are kept and a portion is missing. V, J and clone size were drawn from that table, and D and trimming were deduced from the DNA. The table includes about 240,000 clones, 87% detected once. This CDR3 is built from 13 residues. CDR1 and CDR2 (germline): MNHNS, SASEGT. Trimming shortened V by 3 bases and J by 8 bases, and 13 bases separated the two germline ends. The sequenced sample consisted of peripheral blood. The chain carries TRBV6-1 and TRBJ1-2; weak D call: TRBD1 (5 bases). This clonotype originated in a man aged 60 to 69 who had recovered from COVID-19. The CDR3 nucleotides read TGTGCCAGCAGTGAGGCAGGGCCGATCGGCTACACCTTC. It translates to CASSEAGPIGYTF.